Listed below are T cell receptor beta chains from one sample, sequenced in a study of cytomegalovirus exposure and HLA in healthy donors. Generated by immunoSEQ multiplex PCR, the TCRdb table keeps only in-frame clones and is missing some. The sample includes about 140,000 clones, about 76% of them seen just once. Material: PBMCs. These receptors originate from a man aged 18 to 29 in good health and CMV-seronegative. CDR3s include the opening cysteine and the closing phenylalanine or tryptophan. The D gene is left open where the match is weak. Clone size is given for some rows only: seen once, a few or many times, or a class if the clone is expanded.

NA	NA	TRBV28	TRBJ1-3	TGTGCCAGCAGTTTATCTATCCCTTACACGGACAGCCTCTCTGGAAACACCATATATTTT	CASSLSIPYTDSLSGNTIYF
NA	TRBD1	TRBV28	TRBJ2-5	TGTGCCAGCAGTTTAGTCAGGGGGGAGACCCAGTACTTC	CASSLVRGETQYF
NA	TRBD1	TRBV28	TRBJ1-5	TGTGCCAGCAGTAGTCTCCGGGACAGGGTTCTTAATCAGCCCCAGCATTTT	CASSSLRDRVLNQPQHF
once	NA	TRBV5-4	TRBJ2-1	TGTGCCAGCAGGGTGGACTGGATGGACAATGAGCAGTTCTTC	CASRVDWMDNEQFF
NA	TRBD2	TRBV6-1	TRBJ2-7	TGTGCCAGCAGTGAAGCGCTTCGGGGGACTAGAACCTACGAGCAGTACTTC	CASSEALRGTRTYEQYF
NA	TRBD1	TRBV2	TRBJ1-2	TGTGCCAGCAGTGAAGGGGGGGCGACAGGGCGCGGCTATGGCTACACCTTC	CASSEGGATGRGYGYTF
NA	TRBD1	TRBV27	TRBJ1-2	TGTGCCAGCAGCCCCACCGGACAGGGGGCTGTGTATGGCTACACCTTC	CASSPTGQGAVYGYTF
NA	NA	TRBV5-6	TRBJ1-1	TGTGCCAGCAGCACCCTGGTCGGGGTTGACACTGAAGCTTTCTTT	CASSTLVGVDTEAFF
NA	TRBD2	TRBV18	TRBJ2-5	TGTGCCAGCTCACTGGCGGGAGTTCGAGTAGAGACCCAGTACTTC	CASSLAGVRVETQYF
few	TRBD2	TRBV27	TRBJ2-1	TGTGCCAGCAGTTTATCCCATGTACTAGCGGGAATCCCCGGAGAGCAGTTCTTC	CASSLSHVLAGIPGEQFF
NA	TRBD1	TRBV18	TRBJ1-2	TGTGCCAGCTCACACGGGACAGGGGATTTTTTGGGCTACACCTTC	CASSHGTGDFLGYTF
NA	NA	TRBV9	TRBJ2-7	TGTGCCAGCAGCGCCGCCGGGACAAGGGCCTACGAGCAGTACTTC	CASSAAGTRAYEQYF
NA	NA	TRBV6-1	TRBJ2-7	TGTGCCAGCAGCCCGCAGTCAGGTGTCTTGAACGAGCAGTACTTC	CASSPQSGVLNEQYF
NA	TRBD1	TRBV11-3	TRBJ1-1	TGTGCCAGCAGCAATAGACAGGGGGGAACTGAAGCTTTCTTT	CASSNRQGGTEAFF
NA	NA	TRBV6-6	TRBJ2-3	TGTGCCAGCAGTTACTCGGTCAGGGCCACAGATACGCAGTATTTT	CASSYSVRATDTQYF
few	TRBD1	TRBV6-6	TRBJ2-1	TGTGCCAGCACCTCCGCCGGGACAGGGGAGTACAATGAGCAGTTCTTC	CASTSAGTGEYNEQFF
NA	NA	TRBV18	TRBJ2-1	TGTGCCAGCTCACCTTCTCCGGCCCGGGCGGGGCGCAATGAGCAGTTCTTC	CASSPSPARAGRNEQFF
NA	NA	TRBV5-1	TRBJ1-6	TGCGCCAGCAGCCCATACCCGAGGGGGACCCGCAATTCACCCCTCCACTTT	CASSPYPRGTRNSPLHF
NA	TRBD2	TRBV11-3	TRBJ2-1	TGTGCCAGCAGCTCTAGCGGGACTGTCAATGAGCAGTTCTTC	CASSSSGTVNEQFF
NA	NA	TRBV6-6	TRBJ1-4	TGTGCCAGCAGTACCAGGCCTAATGAAAAACTGTTTTTT	CASSTRPNEKLFF
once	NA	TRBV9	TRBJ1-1	TGTGCCAGCAGCGTAGGACAGTTGAACACTGAAGCTTTCTTT	CASSVGQLNTEAFF
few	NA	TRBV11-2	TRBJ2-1	TGTGCCAGCAGCGCTCTTCAACGGGCAGGGGGGTACAATGAGCAGTTCTTC	CASSALQRAGGYNEQFF
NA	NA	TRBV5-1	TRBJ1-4	TGCGCCAGCAGCACCCGACAGCTAGGGGATGAAAAACTGTTTTTT	CASSTRQLGDEKLFF
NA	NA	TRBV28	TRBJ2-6	TGTGCCAGCAGTGTTCCAGCGACCTCTGGGGCCAACGTCCTGACTTTC	CASSVPATSGANVLTF
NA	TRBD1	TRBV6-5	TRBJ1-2	TGTGCCAGCAGTAAACAGGGGGCCCACTATGGCTACACCTTC	CASSKQGAHYGYTF
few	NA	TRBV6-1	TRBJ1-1	TGTGCCAGCAGCAGCGAGGGGAACACTGAAGCTTTCTTT	CASSSEGNTEAFF
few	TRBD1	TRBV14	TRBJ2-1	TGTGCCAGCAGCCTGGGACAGGGTCTCTACAATGAGCAGTTCTTC	CASSLGQGLYNEQFF
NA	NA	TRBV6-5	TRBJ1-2	TGTGCCAGCAGTTCCTTCTCCAGTGGCTACACCTTC	CASSSFSSGYTF
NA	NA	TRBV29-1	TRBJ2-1	TGCAGCGTCGACGGGTTAACCTACAATGAGCAGTTCTTC	CSVDGLTYNEQFF
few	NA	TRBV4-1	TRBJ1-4	TGCGCCAGCAGCCAACCCCCCCCGGCGGCCACAACTAATGAAAAACTGTTTTTT	CASSQPPPAATTNEKLFF
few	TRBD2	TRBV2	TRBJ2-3	TGTGCCAGCAGGGGGGCTCTAGCGGGAGGGCGTGGAGATACGCAGTATTTT	CASRGALAGGRGDTQYF
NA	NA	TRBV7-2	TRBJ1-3	TGTGCCAGCAGCTTAGTACCCGGGAATGGAAACACCATATATTTT	CASSLVPGNGNTIYF
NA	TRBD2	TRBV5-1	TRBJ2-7	TGCGCCAGCAGCTTGTTAGCGGGGGGCTCCTACGAGCAGTACTTC	CASSLLAGGSYEQYF
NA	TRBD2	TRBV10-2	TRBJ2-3	TGCGCCAGCAGCGGGACTAGCGGGAGAACGGGAGATACGCAGTATTTT	CASSGTSGRTGDTQYF
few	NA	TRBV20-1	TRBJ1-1	TGCAGTGCCTTAAGGAGGGAGGCTTTCTTT	CSALRREAFF
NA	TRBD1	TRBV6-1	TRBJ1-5	TGTGCCAGCAGTGAATGGGGACAGGCTAATCAGCCCCAGCATTTT	CASSEWGQANQPQHF
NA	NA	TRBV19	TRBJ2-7	TGTGCCAGTGGGGAGCGTACCTACGAGCAGTACTTC	CASGERTYEQYF